This T cell receptor (beta chain) was recorded in a study of cytomegalovirus exposure and HLA in healthy donors. Study-wide points: The presence/absence work took it that sequencing depth was about the same across donors.

The sample holds a few counts of this clone. Antigen: not known. Germline loops: CDR1 MNHNS, CDR2 SASEGT. The CDR3 has 13 residues. Trimming cost V 5 bases and J 4 bases, with 8 bases left between them. The PCR had 60 Vbeta and 13 Jbeta primers. Libraries were prepared by immunoSEQ multiplex PCR; TCRdb keeps only in-frame clonotypes and omits some of them. The sample has roughly 180,000 clones; more than 60% are singletons. The genes are TRBV6-1 and TRBJ2-2, with D uncertain. The specimen was PBMCs. This TCR derives from a man younger than 35 in good health and CMV-seronegative. The CDR3 reads CASSHYITGELFF. The CDR3 bases are TGTGCCAGCAGTCACTACATCACCGGGGAGCTGTTTTTT.